The source of this T cell receptor (beta chain) is a study of cytotoxic CD8 clonotypes in ibrutinib-treated CLL. Repertoires were generated with immunoSEQ multiplex PCR, while TCRdb's copy carries only in-frame clones and drops some. The sample has 150,000 to 200,000 clones, less than 85% seen once. V was pared by 2 bases and J by 7 bases, with 9 bases between. The CDR3 runs 13 residues. Germline CDR1 MDHEN, CDR2 SYDVKM. Regarding the study as a whole: Public clonotypes, found uncommonly, either contracted or stayed stable on treatment.

Concerning this clone itself: Antigen specificity is unknown.

This sequence joins TRBV28 and TRBJ1-3, with D possibly TRBD1 on 5 matching bases. Source: PBMCs, taken after 24 months of ibrutinib treatment. The sequence derives from a human donor with chronic lymphocytic leukemia. CDR3 nucleotide sequence: TGTGCCAGCAGTTTACGTGGGGCTAACACCATATATTTT. This codes for CASSLRGANTIYF.